This T cell receptor (beta chain) was sequenced during a study of blood T cells in healthy people across ages. Findings and caveats of the study: Per-million-T-cell TCR beta diversity fell roughly linearly with age.

Notes on this clonotype: What it binds is unknown.

Primed by a sample-barcoded 5' primer and a J-beta primer mix, a second PCR proceeded for roughly 7 to 11 cycles. TCRdb reanalysed the 5' RACE reads using MiXCR and keeps one entry per CDR3 protein. The sample consists of about 2 million distinct CDR3 sequences, 49% of them appearing once. Material for sequencing was blood. The receptor was isolated from a woman aged 40 to 50 in good health.

As DNA, the CDR3 is TGTGCCAGCAGCTCAACAGGGTCTCCTCCTACGCAGTATTTT. It encodes CASSSTGSPPTQYF. The chain combines TRBV12-3 or TRBV12-4 with TRBJ2-3; D perhaps matches TRBD1 (6 bases). This CDR3 contains 14 residues. V lost 6 bases, J lost 8 bases, and 18 bases lay in between.